This TCR beta chain is from a study of cytomegalovirus exposure and HLA in healthy donors. Study overall: One earlier analysis, a look at roughly 180 million T cells, found roughly 120 million unique TCR beta sequences. Study-wide points: Associated with cytomegalovirus, according to the listing, were some 180 TCR beta chains. In a later analysis, the majority of CMV-associated beta chains seemingly showed HLA restriction.

The V end lost 0 bases, the J end lost 3 bases, and 5 bases lay between the germline ends. CDR3 length: 13 residues. Germline CDR1 LGHNA, CDR2 YNFKEQ. Remarks on this clone: The antigen remains undetermined.

Primers: 60 Vbeta forward and 13 Jbeta reverse. In the authors' workflow: A later analysis counted approximately 88 million unique TCR beta chains, some 12 million shared. Sequencing used immunoSEQ multiplex PCR; TCRdb keeps in-frame clones, though not all of them. V and J calls and clone size are copied from that table; D and trimming were computed from the DNA. The sample holds under 45,000 clones, approximately 70% seen once. The receptor comes from a man younger than 45 in good health and CMV-seronegative. V and J are TRBV4-2 and TRBJ1-2; no firm D call. The material sequenced was PBMCs. CDR3 region: CASSQDGDYGYTF. The DNA of the CDR3 is TGTGCCAGCAGCCAAGACGGGGACTATGGCTACACCTTC.